The 16 T cell receptor beta chains below were found in one sample sequenced in a study of blood T cell repertoires in COVID-19. Repertoires were generated with immunoSEQ multiplex PCR, while TCRdb's copy carries only in-frame clones and drops some. The data hold approximately 75,000 clones, with 86% observed a single time. The sample consisted of peripheral blood. These receptors came from a man of 80 years or more with COVID-19, enrolled during active disease.

V is TRBV4-2 and J is TRBJ2-7, with D perhaps matching TRBD1 (5 bases). Germline V CDR1 and CDR2: LGHNA, YNFKEQ. The CDR3 has 16 residues. V lost 0 bases, J lost 6 bases, and 18 bases lay in between. CDR3 residues: CASSQDAGIGVGEQYF. CDR3 bases: TGTGCCAGCAGCCAAGATGCAGGGATCGGCGTGGGCGAGCAGTACTTC.

CDR3 DNA: TGCGCCAGCAGCTCCAGGGGGCACACTGAAGCTTTCTTT. This encodes CASSSRGHTEAFF. This rearrangement joins TRBV5-1 to TRBJ1-1; 8 bases fit TRBD1. The CDR3 is made up of 13 amino acids. Looked up from germline, CDR1 is SGHRS and CDR2 is YFSETQ. Trimming took 3 bases from V and 3 from J; bases not matched to a gene: 1.

The CDR3 protein is CASSGLGQGADTQYF. In nucleotides, the CDR3 is TGTGCCAGCAGCGGGCTCGGGCAGGGGGCAGATACGCAGTATTTT. V gene TRBV9 combines with J gene TRBJ2-3, with 7 positions matching TRBD1. The V gene's germline CDR1 is SGDLS and CDR2 YYNGEE. J gave up 4 bases and V 3 bases, and 8 bases lay outside the gene matches. CDR3 size: 15 residues.

This clone was counted once. The chain couples TRBV7-9 to TRBJ1-5; TRBD1 matches 11 bases. The V segment lost 4 bases and the J segment 6 bases; nucleotides outside the gene matches: 5. The CDR3 consists of 15 residues. Per the germline V gene, CDR1 is SEHNR and CDR2 is FQNEAQ (reference sequence). CDR3 sequence reads: CASSSGQGAAQPQHF. The CDR3 DNA follows: TGTGCCAGCAGCTCCGGACAGGGGGCGGCTCAGCCCCAGCATTTT.

V is TRBV5-5 and J is TRBJ1-1; 7 bases match TRBD1. Germline V gene sequence: CDR1 SGHKS, CDR2 YYEKEE (reference sequence). The V segment lost 3 bases and the J segment 4 bases; nucleotides outside the gene matches: 12. The CDR3 length is 16 residues. CDR3 sequence: CASSSAQGTRGTEAFF. CDR3 sequence (DNA): TGTGCCAGCAGCTCCGCACAGGGGACACGGGGCACTGAAGCTTTCTTT.

The rearrangement joins TRBV7-9 to TRBJ2-3; 9 bases match TRBD2. The trim removed 3 bases at V and 5 bases at J, leaving 9 bases unmatched. Germline V lookup: CDR1 SEHNR, CDR2 FQNEAQ (reference sequence). The CDR3 is 16 amino acids. CDR3 in amino acids: CASSFGSGGPIDTQYF. Written as DNA, the CDR3 is TGTGCCAGCAGCTTTGGGAGCGGGGGGCCGATAGATACGCAGTATTTT.

The chain has TRBV18 and TRBJ2-6; 7 positions agree with TRBD1. The ends lost 6 bases at V and 0 bases at J; junction bases unmatched: 11. The germline V gene has CDR1 KGHSH and CDR2 LQKENI. The CDR3 runs 18 residues. CDR3 nucleotides: TGTGCCAGCTCCCCGGGCAGGGGGTTTAGCTCTGGGGCCAACGTCCTGACTTTC. Its protein product is CASSPGRGFSSGANVLTF.

The rearrangement joins TRBV6-2 or TRBV6-3 to TRBJ2-1; tentatively, D is TRBD2 (5 bases). Germline V gives CDR1 MNHEY, CDR2 SVGEGT. The V end lost 3 bases, the J end lost 9 bases, and 18 bases lay between the germline ends. The CDR3 contains 15 residues. The CDR3 protein is CASSYPPSLLGEQFF. In nucleotides, the CDR3 is TGTGCCAGCAGTTATCCCCCTAGCTTGTTGGGTGAGCAGTTCTTC.

V is TRBV4-3 and J is TRBJ2-5; D gene ambiguous. The CDR3 consists of 17 residues. V gave up 0 bases and J gave up 5 bases, with 19 bases separating them. Germline V gene data show CDR1 as LGHNA and CDR2 as YSLEER. This CDR3 is CASSQEFQQVWAETQYF. The CDR3 DNA sequence: TGCGCCAGCAGCCAAGAATTTCAACAAGTGTGGGCGGAGACCCAGTACTTC.

The chain combines TRBV3-1 (or the pseudogene TRBV3-2) with TRBJ1-5; D gene unclear. The germline V gene encodes CDR1 LGHDT and CDR2 YNNKEL (reference sequence). This CDR3 has 14 amino acids. V was trimmed by 1 base and J by 2 bases, leaving 6 bases between them. The CDR3: CASSQGQGNQPQHF. CDR3 sequence (DNA): TGTGCCAGCAGCCAAGGGCAGGGCAATCAGCCCCAGCATTTT.

The rearrangement uses TRBV6-5 and TRBJ1-1; no definite D call. With 0 bases removed from V and 10 bases from J, the gap between germline ends came to 21 bases. The V gene's germline CDR1 is MNHEY and CDR2 SVGAGI. This CDR3 is built from 16 residues. This chain's CDR3 is CASSYSVADLTLGAFF. CDR3 bases: TGTGCCAGCAGTTACTCGGTAGCAGACCTTACACTGGGAGCTTTCTTT.

This clone was observed once. The CDR3 loop reads CASSLASQRELSSYNEQFF. In nucleotides, the CDR3 is TGCGCCAGCAGCTTGGCTTCACAGCGGGAATTGAGCTCCTACAATGAGCAGTTCTTC. The gene calls are TRBV5-1 and TRBJ2-1; 7 bases align to TRBD2. The V and J ends lost 0 bases and 0 bases, in that order; junction bases with no gene match: 12. The germline CDR1 and CDR2 sequences are SGHRS and YFSETQ. The CDR3 sequence is 19 residues long. Variable domain in full (rest from reference TRBV5-1 and TRBJ2-1): KAGVTQTPRYLIKTRGQQVTLSCSPISGHRSVSWYQQTPGQGLQFLFEYFSETQRNKGNFPGRFSGRQFSNSRSEMNVSTLELGDSALYLCASSLASQRELSSYNEQFFGPGTRLTVL.

The chain joins TRBV19 to TRBJ1-5, with 8 bases lining up with TRBD1. Germline assignment: CDR1 LNHDA and CDR2 SQIVND (reference sequence). The CDR3 is 15 residues long. Trimming cost V 6 bases and J 3 bases; bases outside gene matches: 7. CDR3 DNA: TGTGCCAGTAGCGGCGACAGGGGTGCCAATCAGCCCCAGCATTTT. It codes for CASSGDRGANQPQHF.

The genes are TRBV19 and TRBJ1-4, with 7 bases fitting TRBD1. The germline CDR1 and CDR2 sequences are LNHDA and SQIVND (reference sequence). The V gene end was trimmed by 5 bases and the J gene end by 0 bases; junction bases not matched to a gene: 6. There are 16 residues in the CDR3. For the CDR3, the DNA is TGTGCCAGTAGTGCCGTCCAGGGGGCAACTAATGAAAAACTGTTTTTT. Translated, it gives CASSAVQGATNEKLFF.

V and J are TRBV10-1 and TRBJ2-3, with 8 bases that match TRBD1. The CDR3 loop spans 16 amino acids. Germline lookup yields CDR1 WNHNN and CDR2 SYGVQD (reference sequence). The ends lost 2 bases at V and 3 bases at J; junction bases unmatched: 7. CDR3 residues: CASSETTGAETDTQYF. The CDR3 DNA sequence: TGCGCCAGCAGTGAGACGACAGGGGCCGAGACAGATACGCAGTATTTT.

The J gene is TRBJ1-5, the V gene TRBV15; D possibly corresponds to TRBD1 (6 bases). Trimming pared 5 bases from V and 4 bases from J, leaving 15 bases between. The germline V gene has CDR1 LNHNV and CDR2 YYDKDF (reference sequence). This CDR3 has 15 residues. The CDR3 nucleotides are TGTGCCACCAGCCCGGGGGGACAAGGGAATCAGCCCCAGCATTTT. Its protein is CATSPGGQGNQPQHF. Together with reference TRBV15 and TRBJ1-5, the CDR3 gives the full variable domain: DAMVIQNPRYQVTQFGKPVTLSCSQTLNHNVMYWYQQKSSQAPKLLFHYYDKDFNNEADTPDNFQSRRPNTSFCFLDIRSPGLGDTAMYLCATSPGGQGNQPQHFGDGTRLSIL.